This T cell receptor (beta chain) was sequenced during a study of T cell responses to AZD1222 COVID-19 vaccine. The germline V and J ends were trimmed by 6 bases and 10 bases, with 13 bases remaining between them. This CDR3 has 12 residues. Per germline, CDR1 MNHEY and CDR2 SVGEGT. TCRdb keeps only in-frame clones here, not all; method: immunoSEQ multiplex PCR. The sample holds around 130,000 clones; over 75% are singletons and the top ten take under 4%. The material was peripheral blood, obtained on day 0 of AZD1222 vaccination. The origin of this receptor is an adult in good health. The V gene is TRBV6-2 or TRBV6-3, the J gene TRBJ2-1; D call uncertain. As DNA, the CDR3 is TGTGCCAGCAGCTCCACCCGGGCAGAGCAGTTCTTC. This gives the protein CASSSTRAEQFF.